This TCR beta chain was obtained from a study of post-analysis software for immune sequencing data (dated by TCRdb to the mid-2010s). Context from the whole study: Relapsing-remitting, secondary progressive and progressive-relapsing multiple sclerosis were recorded as disease courses, and subtype annotation was lacking for some patients. The patient repertoires were set against roughly eleven previously published healthy control repertoires from donors whose ages ranged from roughly 6 to 27 years. A subset of samples was prepared in parallel using single-end sample barcoding, then pooled and co-amplified after Illumina adapter ligation.

This clonotype was observed a single time. The target of this receptor is not known. No much larger clone exists at a distance of one base, and base qualities are not known. From cysteine to phenylalanine, the CDR3 is 15 amino acids long. The only DNA kept is the CDR3, 45 bases in frame from the first base. The germline V gene gives CDR1 as SGHTA and CDR2 as FQGTGA. V and J lose 5 bases and 3 bases, and a span of 16 bases separates them. TCR beta repertoires were profiled from peripheral blood of about a dozen young patients with multiple sclerosis to demonstrate the VDJtools post-analysis software. The multiple sclerosis patients were children and adolescents between roughly 6 and 17 years of age. Study-level results and caveats: Compared with controls, multiple sclerosis patients had significantly lower normalized Chao1 diversity, a finding suggesting substantial peripheral T-cell clonal expansion. The multiple sclerosis patient group was slightly younger than the control group. Direct clustering with F measure showed strong co-clustering of samples prepared in the same batch, prompting a batch-effect correction. Significantly higher frequencies in patients than in controls were found for five or six TRBV segments, including TRBV5-6, TRBV5-1 and TRBV20-1.

The library was produced with PCR. Sequencing relied on an Illumina HiSeq 2500. Unique molecular identifiers were incorporated into TCR beta cDNA libraries to reduce PCR and sequencing biases. Every 1 to 10 million input T cells yielded roughly 500,000 cDNA molecules, meaning each molecule approximated one T cell. The same protocol used for the earlier healthy control dataset was applied to prepare and sequence the patient libraries. Within a given batch, samples were prepared together, multiplexed and sequenced on the same HiSeq lane. Regarding the original processing steps: MIGEC handled the raw barcoded reads, throwing out single-read molecular identifier groups before consensus assembly and CDR3 extraction. VDJtools was used for post-analysis of the clonotype tables, with diversity normalized by down-sampling every dataset to the smallest sample size. In repertoire overlap clustering, CDR3 amino acid sequences, but not nucleotide sequences, were matched to correct batch-related cross-sample contamination. TCRdb took the public reads, trimmed them with fastp at Q25, ran MiXCR for clone calling and kept in-frame beta chains. Here each entry gathers all rows of one CDR3 protein and keeps the most common genes and DNA. These V and J calls rely on TCRdb rather than the paper's analysis. Within this sample are about 400,000 distinct CDR3 sequences, with roughly 30% of them counted one time only. The ten biggest clones cover roughly an eighth of the sample.

This sequence was found in a girl under 18 with multiple sclerosis. Recombination connected TRBV7-3 to TRBJ1-2; the D segment could be TRBD1, given 5 matching bases. Material: blood. The CDR3 has the sequence CASSPQGPPDYGYTF. The DNA is as follows: TGTGCCAGCAGCCCCCAGGGCCCCCCTGACTATGGCTACACCTTC.